This section outlines one T cell receptor beta chain sequence together with its context. This sample was included in a study of tissue T cells after allogeneic stem cell transplantation. The table came from immunoSEQ multiplex PCR; TCRdb's copy has only in-frame clones and leaves some out. The data show approximately 30,000 clones, 65% to 90% seen once. Germline CDR1 is MRHNA and CDR2 is SNTAGT. V was pared by 4 bases and J by 5 bases, with 10 bases between. The CDR3 covers 13 residues. This sequence originates from a woman aged 18 to 55 who later had graft-versus-host disease after an allogeneic stem cell transplant. Sequencing was performed on blood, taken before transplantation. The chain couples TRBV6-4 to TRBJ2-3; D not certain. The CDR3 region has the DNA TGTGCCAGCAGTGTAGGACCTGAAGATACGCAGTATTTT. Its translation is CASSVGPEDTQYF.